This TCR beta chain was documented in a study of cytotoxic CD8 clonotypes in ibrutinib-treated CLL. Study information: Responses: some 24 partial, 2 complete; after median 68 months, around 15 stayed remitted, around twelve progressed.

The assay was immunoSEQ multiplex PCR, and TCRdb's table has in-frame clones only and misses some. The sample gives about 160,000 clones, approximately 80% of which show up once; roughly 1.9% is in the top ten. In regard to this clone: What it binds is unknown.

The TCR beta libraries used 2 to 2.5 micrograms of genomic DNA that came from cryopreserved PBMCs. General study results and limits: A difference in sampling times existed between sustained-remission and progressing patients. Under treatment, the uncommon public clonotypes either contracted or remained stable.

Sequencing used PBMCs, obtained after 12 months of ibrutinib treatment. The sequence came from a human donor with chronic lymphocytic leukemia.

CDR3: CASSWRNRDLDEQYF. The DNA of the CDR3 is TGTGCCAGTAGTTGGCGAAATCGGGATCTCGACGAGCAGTACTTC. V is TRBV19 and J is TRBJ2-7, with D possibly TRBD2 on 5 matching bases. Looked up from germline, CDR1 is LNHDA and CDR2 is SQIVND (reference sequence). Trimming pared 5 bases from V and 5 bases from J, leaving 19 bases between. This CDR3 is built from 15 residues. Based on the CDR3 plus reference TRBV19 and TRBJ2-7, the full variable domain is DGGITQSPKYLFRKEGQNVTLSCEQNLNHDAMYWYRQDPGQGLRLIYYSQIVNDFQKGDIAEGYSVSREKKESFPLTVTSAQKNPTAFYLCASSWRNRDLDEQYFGPGTRLTVT.